This T cell receptor beta chain is from a study of read filtering for tumor transcriptome and immune sequencing. V shed 0 bases, J shed 13 bases, and the junction held 8 bases outside the gene matches. This CDR3 region has 15 residues. The V gene's germline CDR1 is LGHDT and CDR2 YNNKEL (reference sequence). At the time of active disease, bone marrow was collected from every patient. The library was built from about 370 ng RNA with molecular barcoded adaptors for alpha/delta and beta/gamma chains. MiXCR, run by TCRdb on the reads, gives a single entry per CDR3 protein. The repertoire consists of 90,000 or so distinct CDR3 sequences, with roughly a fifth occurring once and the leading ten covering 10% to 12%. This clonotype was detected many times.

The gene calls are TRBV3-1 and TRBJ2-1; TRBD1 agrees at 11 bases. The sequence was obtained from a donor at least 40 years old with multiple myeloma. Sequencing was performed on a population of CD138-negative cells sorted from bone marrow. CDR3 DNA sequence: TGTGCCAGCAGCCAAGATACCCGGGACAGGGGGTCTCAGTTCTTC. This codes for CASSQDTRDRGSQFF.